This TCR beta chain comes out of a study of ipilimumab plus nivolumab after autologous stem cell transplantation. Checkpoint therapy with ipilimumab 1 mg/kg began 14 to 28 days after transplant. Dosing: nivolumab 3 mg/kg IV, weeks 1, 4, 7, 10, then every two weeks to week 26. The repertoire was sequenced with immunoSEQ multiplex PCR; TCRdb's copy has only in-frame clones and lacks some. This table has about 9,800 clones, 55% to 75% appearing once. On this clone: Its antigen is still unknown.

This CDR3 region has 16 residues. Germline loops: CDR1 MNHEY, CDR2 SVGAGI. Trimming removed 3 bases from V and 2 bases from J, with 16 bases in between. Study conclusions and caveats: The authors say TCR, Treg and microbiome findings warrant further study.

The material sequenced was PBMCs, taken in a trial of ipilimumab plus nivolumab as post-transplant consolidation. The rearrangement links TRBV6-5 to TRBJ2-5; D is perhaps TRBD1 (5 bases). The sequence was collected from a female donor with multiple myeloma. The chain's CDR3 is CASSYLTTGQQETQYF. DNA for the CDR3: TGTGCCAGCAGTTATCTGACCACAGGACAACAAGAGACCCAGTACTTC.